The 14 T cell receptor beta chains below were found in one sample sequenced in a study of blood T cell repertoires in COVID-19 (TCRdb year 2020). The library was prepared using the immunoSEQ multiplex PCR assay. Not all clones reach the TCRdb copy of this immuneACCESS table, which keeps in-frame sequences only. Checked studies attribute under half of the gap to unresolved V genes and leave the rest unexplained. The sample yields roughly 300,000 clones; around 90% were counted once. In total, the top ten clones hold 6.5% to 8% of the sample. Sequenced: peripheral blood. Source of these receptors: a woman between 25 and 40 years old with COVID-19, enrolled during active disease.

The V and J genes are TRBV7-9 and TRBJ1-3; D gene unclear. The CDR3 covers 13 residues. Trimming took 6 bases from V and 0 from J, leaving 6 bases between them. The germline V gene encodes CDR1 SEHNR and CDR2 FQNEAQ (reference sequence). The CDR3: CASSRSSGNTIYF. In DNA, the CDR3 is TGTGCCAGCAGTAGGAGCTCTGGAAACACCATATATTTT.

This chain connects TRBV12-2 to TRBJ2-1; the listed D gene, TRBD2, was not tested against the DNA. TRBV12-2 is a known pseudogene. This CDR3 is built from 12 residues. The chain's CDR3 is CASRLGECEQFF. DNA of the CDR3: TGTGCAAGTCGCCTAGGTGAGTGTGAGCAGTTCTTC.

This chain's CDR3 is CASSQVGPSETQYF. The CDR3 coding sequence is TGTGCCAGCAGCCAAGTTGGGCCATCGGAGACCCAGTACTTC. This chain joins TRBV4-2 and TRBJ2-5; D remains ambiguous. The CDR3 has 14 residues. With 1 base removed from V and 5 bases from J, the gap between germline ends came to 11 bases. The germline CDR1 and CDR2 sequences are LGHNA and YNFKEQ.

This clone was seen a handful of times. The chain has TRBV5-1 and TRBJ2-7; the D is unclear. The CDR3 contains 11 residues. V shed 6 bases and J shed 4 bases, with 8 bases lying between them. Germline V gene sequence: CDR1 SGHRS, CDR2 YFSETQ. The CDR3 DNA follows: TGCGCCAGCAAAGGAGAGTACGAGCAGTACTTC. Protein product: CASKGEYEQYF.

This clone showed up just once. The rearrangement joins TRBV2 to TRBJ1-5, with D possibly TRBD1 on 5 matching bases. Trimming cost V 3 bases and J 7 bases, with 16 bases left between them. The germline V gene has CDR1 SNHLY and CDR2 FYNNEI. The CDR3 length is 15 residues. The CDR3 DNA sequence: TGTGCCAGCAGTGACCCCACAGGATTCGGCCAGCCCCAGCATTTT. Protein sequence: CASSDPTGFGQPQHF. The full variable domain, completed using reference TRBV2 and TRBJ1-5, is EPEVTQTPSHQVTQMGQEVILRCVPISNHLYFYWYRQILGQKVEFLVSFYNNEISEKSEIFDDQFSVERPDGSNFTLKIRSTKLEDSAMYFCASSDPTGFGQPQHFGDGTRLSIL.

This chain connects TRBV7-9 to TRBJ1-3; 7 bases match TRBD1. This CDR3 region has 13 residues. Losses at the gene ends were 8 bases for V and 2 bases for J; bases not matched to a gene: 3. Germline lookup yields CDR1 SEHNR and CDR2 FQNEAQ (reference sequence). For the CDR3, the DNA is TGTGCCAGCGCCCAGGGGGCTGGAAACACCATATATTTT. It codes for CASAQGAGNTIYF.

Written as DNA, the CDR3 is TGTGCCAGCAGCCCGGGGACTAGCGGACCCTCGGGGACAGATACGCAGTATTTT. Its translation: CASSPGTSGPSGTDTQYF. The chain combines TRBV5-4 with TRBJ2-3; 11 nucleotides align to TRBD2. Germline-derived CDR1 and CDR2 are SGHNT and YYREEE (reference sequence). J lost 3 bases, V lost 4 bases, and 13 bases had no gene match. This CDR3 has 18 residues. The complete variable domain, with remaining parts taken from reference TRBV5-4 and TRBJ2-3, reads ETGVTQSPTHLIKTRGQQVTLRCSSQSGHNTVSWYQQALGQGPQFIFQYYREEENGRGNFPPRFSGLQFPNYSSELNVNALELDDSALYLCASSPGTSGPSGTDTQYFGPGTRLTVL.

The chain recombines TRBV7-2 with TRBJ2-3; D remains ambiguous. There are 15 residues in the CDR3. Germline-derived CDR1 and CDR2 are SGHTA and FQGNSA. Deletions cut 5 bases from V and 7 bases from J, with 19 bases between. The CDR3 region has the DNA TGTGCCAGCAGCATAGGGTCTGGCGGAGCATATACGCAGTATTTT. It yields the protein CASSIGSGGAYTQYF.

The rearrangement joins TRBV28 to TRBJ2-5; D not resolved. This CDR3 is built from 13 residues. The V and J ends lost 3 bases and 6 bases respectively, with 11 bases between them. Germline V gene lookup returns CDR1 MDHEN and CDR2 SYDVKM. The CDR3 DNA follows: TGTGCCAGCAGTTTTGGTGGCGGCAAGACCCAGTACTTC. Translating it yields CASSFGGGKTQYF.

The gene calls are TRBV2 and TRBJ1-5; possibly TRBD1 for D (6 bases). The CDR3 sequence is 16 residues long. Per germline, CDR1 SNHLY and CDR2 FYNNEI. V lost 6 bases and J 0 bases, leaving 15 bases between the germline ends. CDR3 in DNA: TGTGCCAGCAGCCTTCCTCAGGGGTATAGCAATCAGCCCCAGCATTTT. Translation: CASSLPQGYSNQPQHF.

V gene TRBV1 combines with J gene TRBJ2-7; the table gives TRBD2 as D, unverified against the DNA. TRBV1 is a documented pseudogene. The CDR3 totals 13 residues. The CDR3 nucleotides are TGCACCAGCGATAAGCGGGAGTTAAACGAGCAGTACTTC. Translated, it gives CTSDKRELNEQYF.

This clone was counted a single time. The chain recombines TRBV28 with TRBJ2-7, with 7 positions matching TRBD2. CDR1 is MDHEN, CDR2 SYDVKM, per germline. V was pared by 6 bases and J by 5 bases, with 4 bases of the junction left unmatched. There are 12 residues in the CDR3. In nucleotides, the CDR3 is TGTGCCAGCAGAGGACTAGGGCACGAGCAGTACTTC. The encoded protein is CASRGLGHEQYF.

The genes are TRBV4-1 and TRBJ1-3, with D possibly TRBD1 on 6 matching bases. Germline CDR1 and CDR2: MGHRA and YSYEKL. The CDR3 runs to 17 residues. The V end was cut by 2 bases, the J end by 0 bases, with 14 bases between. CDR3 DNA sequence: TGCGCCAGCAGCCAATCGGGGGGGCTGGGCTCTGGAAACACCATATATTTT. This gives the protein CASSQSGGLGSGNTIYF.

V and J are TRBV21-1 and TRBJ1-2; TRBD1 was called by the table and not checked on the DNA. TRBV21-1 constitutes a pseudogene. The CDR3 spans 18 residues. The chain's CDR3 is CASSKCHPTGEFNYGYTF. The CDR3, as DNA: TGTGCCAGCAGCAAATGCCACCCGACAGGGGAATTTAACTATGGCTACACCTTC.